This T cell receptor (beta chain) comes out of a study of T-cell reconstitution after alpha-beta-depleted transplantation in children. Preparation of the TCRbeta library used unique molecular identifiers. TCRdb re-derived calls from the PCR reads in MiXCR, one entry per CDR3 protein. The sample records roughly 100,000 distinct CDR3 sequences, 7.5% to 9.5% being singletons. The germline gives CDR1 SQVTM, CDR2 ANQGSEA. The CDR3 runs 12 residues. This clonotype showed up just a few times. This CDR3 is missing its conserved last phenylalanine or tryptophan, likely due to a read error. The chain couples TRBV29-1 to TRBJ2-3, with D perhaps matching TRBD1 or TRBD2 (5 bases each). The receptor comes from a human donor who donated a stem cell graft to a child with congenital amegakaryocytic thrombocytopenia. The sample consisted of PBMCs from the stem cell graft donor, taken from the stem cell graft. The CDR3 sequence is CSAGSSIDTQYL. CDR3 in DNA: TGCAGCGCAGGGAGTAGCATAGATACGCAGTATTTG.